This T cell receptor beta chain was observed in a study of T-cell reconstitution after alpha-beta-depleted transplantation in children. Germline V gives CDR1 LGHNT, CDR2 FRNRAP. V was clipped by 0 bases and J by 0 bases, with 12 bases between them. CDR3 size: 17 residues. Unique molecular identifiers featured in how the TCRbeta library was prepared. MiXCR was run by TCRdb on the PCR reads, yielding one entry per CDR3 protein. Here the sample spans some 200,000 distinct CDR3 sequences, less than 15% being singletons. The source is a human donor who donated a stem cell graft to a child with acute lymphoblastic leukemia. This chain uses TRBV12-5 with TRBJ2-1; D remains unclear. This specimen was PBMCs from the stem cell graft donor, taken from the stem cell graft. DNA of the CDR3: TGTGCTAGTGGTTTGGTTGCGAATCCTAGCTCCTACAATGAGCAGTTCTTC. Its translation is CASGLVANPSSYNEQFF.